One T cell receptor (beta chain) is described in this entry. Per the study methods: How many nucleated cells were present was estimated from reference gene primer amplification. Measured with immunoSEQ multiplex PCR; TCRdb has only the in-frame clones, and not every one. V, J and clone size are taken as reported in that table, and D and trimming were inferred from the DNA itself. The sample consists of 90,000 to 150,000 clones, 80% to 90% of them appearing once. V lost 4 bases and J lost 4; bases outside the gene matches: 10. Germline CDR1 reads SGHNT; CDR2 reads YYREEE (reference sequence). The CDR3 runs 16 residues. The data derive from a study of blood T cell repertoires in COVID-19. In the study overall: Samples taken during acute and convalescent COVID-19 were collected in the United States, Italy and Spain. From T cells, B-cell-depleted T cells, or PBMCs came the material, which was cDNA or gDNA.

The sequenced sample was peripheral blood. This chain connects TRBV5-4 to TRBJ1-2; 10 bases line up with TRBD1. This TCR derives from a man aged 70 or older who had recovered from COVID-19. The CDR3 DNA reads as TGTGCCAGCAGCACGGATCCGACAGGGGGCTCCTATGGCTACACCTTC. It translates to CASSTDPTGGSYGYTF.